Sequencing of this T cell receptor beta chain was carried out in a study of metastatic and nonmetastatic thyroid tumors. Study-wide background: A comparison of repertoires was made across blood and tumor or nodule tissue from malignant and benign thyroid patients.

Whole-study findings and limits: Reported TCR beta diversity, measured in blood and tumor, was significantly higher for malignant thyroid tumors than for benign nodules.

The CDR3 loop spans 13 amino acids. Per germline, CDR1 MNHNS and CDR2 SASEGT. Trimming stripped 4 bases from V and 0 bases from J, with 6 bases between. This clone occurred a few times. Antigen: not known. The authors' processing: Across clinicopathological groups, CDR3 differences served as the basis for building a distant-metastasis classifier for papillary thyroid cancer. TCRdb ran MiXCR on the PCR reads. The V and J calls were not made by the authors but by TCRdb's processing. The data contain fewer than 40,000 clones, roughly 50% of them singletons. Nobody among the patients had been given any treatment before thyroid surgery.

Material: tumor tissue. This sequence was found in a male donor with papillary thyroid cancer or a benign thyroid nodule (not recorded which). Some clones in this sample may be carry-over from other donors' samples. The rearrangement uses TRBV6-1 and TRBJ1-1, with unresolved D. The CDR3 DNA follows: TGTGCCAGCAGTGGGGAAATGAACACTGAAGCTTTCTTT. Amino acid sequence: CASSGEMNTEAFF.